This is a list of T cell receptor beta chains from one sample in a study of T cells in Graves' hyperthyroidism and ophthalmopathy. TCRdb reprocessed the multiplex PCR reads via MiXCR and lists one record per CDR3 protein. The table shows approximately 710,000 distinct CDR3 sequences, with around a sixth occurring only once. Sequenced sample: blood. The receptors originated from a man between 45 and 60 years old with Graves' hyperthyroidism. CDR3s include the opening cysteine and the closing phenylalanine or tryptophan. The D gene is left open where the match is weak. Some rows mark clone size as missing; the rest say once, few, many or name a class of expanded clone.

>TRBV2|TRBJ2-1|-|many
TGTGCCAGCAGGAGCCCCAGCTCCTACAATGAGCAGTTCTTC
CASRSPSSYNEQFF
>TRBV6-1|TRBJ1-1|-|-
TGTGCCAGCACTCGGGCAGCCGGGGACACTGAAGCTTTCTTT
CASTRAAGDTEAFF
>TRBV7-9|TRBJ2-7|-|-
TGTGCCAGCAGCCGTGAGAATGAGCAGTACTTC
CASSRENEQYF
>TRBV9|TRBJ2-2|-|-
TGTGCCAGCAGCGGGGCCGGGGAAGTGAACACCGGGGAGCTGTTTTTT
CASSGAGEVNTGELFF
>TRBV19|TRBJ2-1|TRBD2|few
TGTGCCAGTAGTATGGTAGCGGGAGCCAATGAGCAGTTCTTC
CASSMVAGANEQFF
>TRBV28|TRBJ1-1|TRBD1|many
TGTGCCAGCAGCCCCACAGGGGTAACCACTGAAGCTTTCTTT
CASSPTGVTTEAFF
>TRBV29-1|TRBJ1-5|TRBD1|many
TGCAGCGTCACAGGGGGCCTTATGGAGCCCCAGCATTTT
CSVTGGLMEPQHF
>TRBV5-1|TRBJ1-4|TRBD1|many
TGCGCCAGCAGCGTCCGGGACAGCGTTAATGAAAAACTGTTTTTT
CASSVRDSVNEKLFF
>TRBV14|TRBJ2-1|TRBD2|few
TGTGCCAGCAGCCGTACAGTTTGGAGCGGGAAAATAATTAGCAATGAGCAGTTCTTC
CASSRTVWSGKIISNEQFF
>TRBV5-1|TRBJ2-2|-|-
TGCGCCAGCAGCGTAAGGGGACCAGATAAGGGAGGGGAGCTGTTTTTT
CASSVRGPDKGGELFF
>TRBV3-1|TRBJ2-7|TRBD2|-
TGTGCCAGCAGCCAAGAAGCGGCGGGAGGCCCCTACGAGCAGTACTTC
CASSQEAAGGPYEQYF
>TRBV20-1|TRBJ2-7|TRBD1|many
TGCAGTGCAGTAGACAGGGAAAACTACGAGCAGTACTTC
CSAVDRENYEQYF